This TCR beta chain was obtained from a study of shared clonotypes between healthy human individuals. Deletions cut 3 bases from V and 5 bases from J, with 18 bases between. The CDR3 is 16 residues long. Per germline, CDR1 KGHSH and CDR2 LQKENI. Donors, healthy HIV-negative adults, lacked recent acute infections or vaccinations. CD8 memory combined CD45RO+ cells with CCR7-negative CD45RA+ TemRA cells. Every subset had its genomic DNA shared out evenly among several immunoSEQ plates. TCRdb's table, derived via immunoSEQ multiplex PCR, lists solely in-frame clones and lacks some. The sample includes 400,000 or so clones, around 96% of them seen just once.

The receptor comes from a man younger than 40 in good health. The V and J genes are TRBV18 and TRBJ2-3; weak D call: TRBD2 (6 bases). Sequenced: memory CD8+ T cells sorted from blood. Documented subset: CD45RO+ cells pooled with CCR7-negative TemRA cells. As DNA, the CDR3 is TGTGCCAGCTCACCGTCAAAACCGGGACTCAAAGATACGCAGTATTTT. As protein: CASSPSKPGLKDTQYF.